This is a list of T cell receptor beta chains from one sample in a study of T cell responses to AZD1222 COVID-19 vaccine. Only in-frame clones appear in the TCRdb table, and some are missing; sequencing was by immunoSEQ multiplex PCR. Among approximately 84,000 clones listed, 85% to 90% were seen once. The sample consisted of peripheral blood, taken 28 days after the second AZD1222 dose. The source of these receptors is an adult who received the AZD1222 COVID-19 vaccine. Both conserved end residues are part of each CDR3. A D gene is named only where the DNA matches it firmly. Not all rows give a size; the values are once, few, many and, for expanded clones, a class.

D	V	size	length	J	DNA	CDR3
TRBD2	TRBV7-9	-	18	TRBJ2-3	TGTGCCAGCAGCTTAGGACTAGCGGGGGACTTTAGCACAGATACGCAGTATTTT	CASSLGLAGDFSTDTQYF
-	TRBV7-8	-	14	TRBJ1-4	TGTGCCAGCAGCTACCGGGACTCTAATGAAAAACTGTTTTTT	CASSYRDSNEKLFF
TRBD2	TRBV29-1	-	15	TRBJ2-1	TGCAGCGTTGAACCGGATAGCGGGGTTTACAATGAGCAGTTCTTC	CSVEPDSGVYNEQFF
-	TRBV19	-	12	TRBJ1-1	TGTGCCAGTAGTATAATTGGGGCTGAAGCTTTCTTT	CASSIIGAEAFF
TRBD1	TRBV7-8	-	19	TRBJ1-5	TGTGCCAGCAGCCGATTACCGGGACAGGGGTCACCCTTCAATCAGCCCCAGCATTTT	CASSRLPGQGSPFNQPQHF
TRBD2	TRBV5-1	-	16	TRBJ2-5	TGCGCCAGCAGCTTGGTGGCTAGCGGGGGCCAAGAGACCCAGTACTTC	CASSLVASGGQETQYF
TRBD1	TRBV7-9	once	16	TRBJ2-2	TGTGCCAGCAGCCCACCGGGACAGGGAAACACCGGGGAGCTGTTTTTT	CASSPPGQGNTGELFF
TRBD1	TRBV6-5	-	13	TRBJ1-1	TGTGCCAGCAGAAAAACAGGGGCCCCTGAAGCTTTCTTT	CASRKTGAPEAFF
TRBD2	TRBV19	-	18	TRBJ2-3	TGTGCCAGTAGTCTCAGCGGGAGGGCATTTGAAAACACAGATACGCAGTATTTT	CASSLSGRAFENTDTQYF
-	TRBV29-1	-	13	TRBJ1-1	TGCAGCGTTGGATCCCCAGGGGACACTGAAGCTTTCTTT	CSVGSPGDTEAFF
-	TRBV7-2	-	12	TRBJ2-5	TGTGCCAGCAGCGAGGACGGCGAGACCCAGTACTTC	CASSEDGETQYF
-	TRBV7-2	-	15	TRBJ1-2	TGTGCCAGCAGCTTACTCCAGGGAGGCGTCTATGGCTACACCTTC	CASSLLQGGVYGYTF
-	TRBV5-1	-	16	TRBJ2-1	TGCGCCAGCAGCCGATCGTGGCAGGGGCGGAACAATGAGCAGTTCTTC	CASSRSWQGRNNEQFF
-	TRBV3-1/TRBV3-2	-	12	TRBJ2-1	TGTGCCAGCAGCCAGGGGGGCTGGGAGCAGTTCTTC	CASSQGGWEQFF
-	TRBV9	-	15	TRBJ1-3	TGTGCCAGCAGCGTAGATCTAAGCTCTGGAAACACCATATATTTT	CASSVDLSSGNTIYF
TRBD1	TRBV27	-	15	TRBJ2-1	TGTGCCAGCAGTTTACAGGGGGCCCTAGGGAATGAGCAGTTCTTC	CASSLQGALGNEQFF
-	TRBV20-1	-	13	TRBJ2-7	TGCAGTGCTAGTTTCAGGGCCCCCTACGAGCAGTACTTC	CSASFRAPYEQYF
-	TRBV27	-	14	TRBJ2-1	TGTGCCAGCAGATCAGACCAATCCTACAATGAGCAGTTCTTC	CASRSDQSYNEQFF
TRBD1	TRBV27	-	14	TRBJ1-2	TGTGCCAGCAGTTCCCGGGGACAGATCTATGGCTACACCTTC	CASSSRGQIYGYTF
-	TRBV29-1	-	13	TRBJ1-2	TGCAGCGTTGAGGCAGGATTACGCTATGGCTACACCTTC	CSVEAGLRYGYTF
TRBD2	TRBV18	-	16	TRBJ2-1	TGTGCCAGCTCACTGGGGGCGGGAGGCGCCTACAATGAGCAGTTCTTC	CASSLGAGGAYNEQFF
-	TRBV5-8	-	15	TRBJ2-2	TGTGCCAGCAGCTTTTTGGCGAATGAGAAAGGGGAGCTGTTTTTT	CASSFLANEKGELFF
TRBD1	TRBV19	-	12	TRBJ2-5	TGTGCCAGTAGAGGGGGCTCAGAGACCCAGTACTTC	CASRGGSETQYF
-	TRBV5-6	-	14	TRBJ1-1	TGTGCCAGCAGCTTGGTCGGGGTGAACACTGAAGCTTTCTTT	CASSLVGVNTEAFF
TRBD1	TRBV2	once	16	TRBJ1-6	TGTGCCAGCAGTGCACGCCCTAGGGGGCGCCATTCACCCCTCCACTTT	CASSARPRGRHSPLHF
TRBD1	TRBV11-1	few	16	TRBJ1-6	TGTGCCAGCAGCTTAGGGACCGGGACAGGGATTTCACCCCTCCACTTT	CASSLGTGTGISPLHF
-	TRBV5-6	-	15	TRBJ1-3	TGTGCCAGCAGCTTAAGTGGGGAATCTAGAAACACCATATATTTT	CASSLSGESRNTIYF
TRBD1	TRBV18	-	14	TRBJ2-7	TGTGCCAGCTCACGATGGGACAGACCCTACGAGCAGTACTTC	CASSRWDRPYEQYF
-	TRBV14	-	15	TRBJ2-1	TGTGCCAGCAGCCAAGAGACCGGAGCGTACAATGAGCAGTTCTTC	CASSQETGAYNEQFF
TRBD2	TRBV7-9	once	14	TRBJ2-7	TGTGCCAGCAGTGCACAAGCGGGAGGGCCCGAGCAGTACTTC	CASSAQAGGPEQYF
TRBD1	TRBV27	few	15	TRBJ2-1	TGTGCCAGCAGTTTAACAGGGGACTCCTACAATGAGCAGTTCTTC	CASSLTGDSYNEQFF
-	TRBV30	-	13	TRBJ1-6	TGTGCCTGGAGACAGGGAATTAATTCACCCCTCCACTTT	CAWRQGINSPLHF
-	TRBV14	-	13	TRBJ2-7	TGTGCCAGCAGCCTGGGGATCTCCTACGAGCAGTACTTC	CASSLGISYEQYF
-	TRBV6-2/TRBV6-3	-	14	TRBJ1-1	TGTGCCAGCAGTTACTGGAAGGGGGTCACTGAAGCTTTCTTT	CASSYWKGVTEAFF
-	TRBV19	-	13	TRBJ2-1	TGTGCCAGCAGGGCGCACCAAAACAATGAGCAGTTCTTC	CASRAHQNNEQFF
-	TRBV6-2/TRBV6-3	few	15	TRBJ2-3	TGTGCCAGCAGTTTGGTGGGGGAGCCCACAGATACGCAGTATTTT	CASSLVGEPTDTQYF
TRBD2	TRBV24-1	-	17	TRBJ2-3	TGTGCCACCAGTGATTCATTTAGCGGGACCGGCGGGGATACGCAGTATTTT	CATSDSFSGTGGDTQYF
-	TRBV10-3	-	14	TRBJ2-3	TGTGCCTCCGCGGACAGCAGTAGCACAGATACGCAGTATTTT	CASADSSSTDTQYF
-	TRBV5-1	-	14	TRBJ1-3	TGCGCCAGCAGCTTGGGAGTCGCCGGAAACACCATATATTTT	CASSLGVAGNTIYF
-	TRBV28	-	12	TRBJ1-1	TGTGCCAGCAGTTTATCAGGGTCTGCAGCTTTCTTT	CASSLSGSAAFF
-	TRBV30	-	13	TRBJ1-1	TGTGCCTGGTCCTTACAGGGATGGACTGAAGCTTTCTTT	CAWSLQGWTEAFF
TRBD2	TRBV6-6	few	15	TRBJ2-7	TGTGCCAGCAGTTACAGCCTAGCGGCCGCCTACGAGCAGTACTTC	CASSYSLAAAYEQYF
TRBD1	TRBV4-2	-	15	TRBJ1-4	TGTGCCAGCAGCCAACAGGGGGCCCTTAATGAAAAACTGTTTTTT	CASSQQGALNEKLFF
-	TRBV6-5	-	14	TRBJ2-5	TGTGCCAGCAGTTCCGATACGGACCGCGGGACCCAGTACTTC	CASSSDTDRGTQYF
TRBD1	TRBV11-1	few	14	TRBJ2-1	TGTGCCAGCAGCAGGACAGGAAATTCCAATGAGCAGTTCTTC	CASSRTGNSNEQFF
TRBD2	TRBV29-1	-	15	TRBJ2-1	TGCAGCGTAGTAGCCGGACTAGCGGAGAGCAATGAGCAGTTCTTC	CSVVAGLAESNEQFF
TRBD1	TRBV30	once	12	TRBJ1-4	TGTGCCTGGAGTCGGGACAGCGAAAAACTGTTTTTT	CAWSRDSEKLFF
-	TRBV9	-	15	TRBJ2-3	TGTGCCAGCAGCCCTATCTTGCGGGAAGCAGATACGCAGTATTTT	CASSPILREADTQYF
-	TRBV13	-	13	TRBJ1-1	TGTGCCAGCAGCGGAAACAACGACACTGAAGCTTTCTTT	CASSGNNDTEAFF
TRBD1	TRBV2	medium-sized	14	TRBJ1-1	TGTGCCAGCAGGGGGACAGGGACGGGAACTGAAGCTTTCTTT	CASRGTGTGTEAFF
-	TRBV7-2	-	16	TRBJ1-1	TGTGCCAGCAGCTTAGCGTCCGGGGCCTGGTACACTGAAGCTTTCTTT	CASSLASGAWYTEAFF
-	TRBV5-6	once	15	TRBJ1-6	TGTGCCAGCAGCCCCGAAGGACTGATTAATTCACCCCTCCACTTT	CASSPEGLINSPLHF
-	TRBV4-2	-	13	TRBJ1-5	TGTGCCAGCAGCCAAGATCTGGATCAGCCCCAGCATTTT	CASSQDLDQPQHF
TRBD1	TRBV6-5	few	14	TRBJ1-2	TGTGCCAGCAGTACAGGGGACAGGGTATATGGCTACACCTTC	CASSTGDRVYGYTF
TRBD2	TRBV7-2	-	15	TRBJ2-5	TGTGCCAGCAGCTTAGCGGGGGTAGCGGGGGAGACCCAGTACTTC	CASSLAGVAGETQYF
-	TRBV7-2	-	13	TRBJ1-5	TGTGCCAGCAGCTTAGGAACAAATCAGCCCCAGCATTTT	CASSLGTNQPQHF
-	TRBV4-3	-	14	TRBJ1-6	TGCGCCAGCAGCCGGAGCTCCTATAATTCACCCCTCCACTTT	CASSRSSYNSPLHF
-	TRBV9	-	15	TRBJ2-7	TGTGCCAGCAGCGTAGGTCAGGGGATGAGCTACGAGCAGTACTTC	CASSVGQGMSYEQYF
TRBD1	TRBV6-5	once	14	TRBJ2-3	TGTGCCAGCAGCCCAAACAGGGGTACAGATACGCAGTATTTT	CASSPNRGTDTQYF